One sample yielded the 24 T cell receptor beta chains listed below, sequenced in a study of T cell repertoires in cytomegalovirus infection. TCRdb re-analysed the reads in MiXCR, keeping a single row per CDR3 protein. The sample contains around 900,000 distinct CDR3 sequences, approximately 31% of which appear only once. These receptors' targets are unknown. Source: cultured CD8+ T cells from PBMCs, taken from culture after CMV antigen stimulation. The receptors were sampled from a human donor in good health (CMV status not recorded). Some clones in this sample may be carry-over from other donors' samples.

This clonotype was found a few times. The chain employs TRBV6-8 and TRBJ2-2; no firm D call. Germline loops: CDR1 MNHGY, CDR2 SAAAGT. V lost 6 bases to trimming and J lost 5 bases, with 16 bases between them. The CDR3 spans 15 residues. As DNA, the CDR3 is TGTGCCAGCAGCCTAGTGGGGATTATGACCGGGGAGCTGTTTTTT. Translation gives CASSLVGIMTGELFF.

This clonotype was seen a few times. The chain uses TRBV12-3 or TRBV12-4 and TRBJ1-1; D is unclear. V dropped 3 bases and J dropped 5 bases, with 25 bases sitting between them. This CDR3 comprises 18 residues. CDR3 sequence: CASSFFYVRLTTGTEAFF. CDR3 DNA sequence: TGTGCCAGCAGTTTTTTTTATGTGAGGCTTACTACGGGGACTGAAGCTTTCTTT.

The J gene is TRBJ2-1, the V gene TRBV7-6, with D unresolved. This CDR3 region has 13 residues. The ends were cut back, 6 bases at V and 4 bases at J, with 10 bases in the middle. CDR1 and CDR2 (germline): SGHVS, FNYEAQ. This CDR3 is CASRHDLYNEQFF. CDR3 DNA sequence: TGTGCCAGCAGACATGACTTATACAATGAGCAGTTCTTC.

This clonotype was seen a handful of times. CDR3 in amino acids: CASSWTALSYEQYF. In DNA form, the CDR3 reads TGTGCCAGCAGTTGGACAGCCCTTTCCTACGAGCAGTACTTC. The genes are TRBV13 and TRBJ2-7; D possibly corresponds to TRBD1 (6 bases). Trimming removed 6 bases at V and 1 base at J, with 13 bases between. CDR1 PRHDT and CDR2 FYEKMQ come from the germline V gene (reference sequence). The CDR3 consists of 14 residues.

This clonotype was counted many times. The chain couples TRBV6-2 or TRBV6-3 to TRBJ2-2, with D unclear. Trimming removed 2 bases from V and 3 bases from J, with 7 bases in between. This CDR3 contains 14 residues. Germline CDR1 reads MNHEY; CDR2 reads SVGEGT. CDR3 sequence: CASSYPSDTGELFF. For the CDR3, the DNA is TGTGCCAGCAGTTACCCATCAGACACCGGGGAGCTGTTTTTT.

Ten or more counts support this clonotype. The chain joins TRBV7-8 to TRBJ1-2; D is unresolved. V lost 1 base and J 6 bases, leaving 12 bases between the germline ends. The CDR3 contains 14 residues. Per germline, CDR1 SGHVS and CDR2 FQNEAQ. CDR3 in DNA: TGTGCCAGCAGCTTAGTATCTATAGCAGATGGCTACACCTTC. Residues: CASSLVSIADGYTF. The variable domain in full, completed from reference TRBV7-8 and TRBJ1-2, reads GAGVSQSPRYKVAKRGQDVALRCDPISGHVSLFWYQQALGQGPEFLTYFQNEAQLDKSGLPSDRFFAERPEGSVSTLKIQRTQQEDSAVYLCASSLVSIADGYTFGSGTRLTVV.

The CDR3 DNA reads TGTGCCAGCAGTGTTGTTGGGCAAGGGTTCACTGAAGCTTTCTTT. Residues: CASSVVGQGFTEAFF. The V and J genes are TRBV6-1 and TRBJ1-1, with unresolved D. Between the trimmed V and J ends, which lost 4 bases and 4 bases, there was a span of 16 bases. The CDR3 is 15 residues long. Per germline, CDR1 MNHNS and CDR2 SASEGT.

This clonotype showed up many times. V usage is TRBV7-2 and J usage is TRBJ2-1; 10 nucleotides agree with TRBD1. Per the germline V gene, CDR1 is SGHTA and CDR2 is FQGNSA. This CDR3 has 16 amino acids. The J segment lost 7 bases and the V segment lost 1 base, leaving 7 bases of the junction unmatched. CDR3 DNA sequence: TGTGCCAGCAGCTTAGATATGGGACAGGGGTTGAATGAGCAGTTCTTC. Translating gives CASSLDMGQGLNEQFF.

This clonotype has ten or more counts. This chain connects TRBV7-2 to TRBJ2-3; possibly TRBD2 for D (5 bases). In germline, CDR1 is SGHTA, CDR2 FQGNSA. The CDR3 has 18 residues. Trimming removed 5 bases at V and 4 bases at J, with 25 bases between. As DNA, the CDR3 is TGTGCCAGCAGCCCCCTGATCCTTACTAGGCTTCAGTCAGATACGCAGTATTTT. Amino acid sequence: CASSPLILTRLQSDTQYF.

This clonotype was counted ten times or more. The chain couples TRBV7-3 to TRBJ2-2; 9 bases agree with TRBD1. From germline, CDR1 is SGHTA and CDR2 FQGTGA. This CDR3 is built from 17 residues. The V and J ends lost 6 bases and 6 bases, in that order; junction bases with no gene match: 14. The CDR3 nucleotides are TGTGCCAGCAGGGGGTCAGGGACAGGGACCCCCGCCGGGGAGCTGTTTTTT. Translated, it gives CASRGSGTGTPAGELFF. The full variable domain, rest sourced from reference TRBV7-3 and TRBJ2-2, is GAGVSQTPSNKVTEKGKYVELRCDPISGHTALYWYRQSLGQGPEFLIYFQGTGAADDSGLPNDRFFAVRPEGSVSTLKIQRTERGDSAVYLCASRGSGTGTPAGELFFGEGSRLTVL.

The chain combines TRBV20-1 with TRBJ2-2, with TRBD1 identical over 8 bases. In germline, CDR1 is DFQATT, CDR2 SNEGSKA (reference sequence). The CDR3 is 12 amino acids. V was pared by 7 bases and J by 7 bases, with 5 bases of the junction left unmatched. This CDR3 reads CSVQGAGGELFF. The CDR3 bases are TGCAGTGTTCAGGGGGCGGGCGGGGAGCTGTTTTTT.

The chain links TRBV19 to TRBJ2-2; perhaps TRBD1 as D (5 bases). The germline CDR1 and CDR2 sequences are LNHDA and SQIVND (reference sequence). Trimming removed 7 bases at V and 2 bases at J, with 8 bases between. The CDR3 runs 13 residues. The DNA of the CDR3 is TGTGCCAGTACGCAGGGCAACACCGGGGAGCTGTTTTTT. The encoded protein is CASTQGNTGELFF.

The chain recombines TRBV27 with TRBJ2-1, with 8 nucleotides matching TRBD1. The trim removed 0 bases at V and 6 bases at J, leaving 1 base unmatched. Germline V gene sequence: CDR1 MNHEY, CDR2 SMNVEV (reference sequence). The CDR3 spans 14 residues. DNA of the CDR3: TGTGCCAGCAGTTTATCGGGACAGGTCAATGAGCAGTTCTTC. The encoded protein is CASSLSGQVNEQFF.

This clonotype was found many times. This chain links TRBV7-2 with TRBJ2-3; 7 bases map to TRBD2. In germline, CDR1 is SGHTA, CDR2 FQGNSA. The CDR3 extends over 18 amino acids. Unmatched junction bases numbered 11, after V lost 1 base and J lost 1 base. The CDR3 DNA sequence: TGTGCCAGCAGCTTAGAGGTCTCCGGACTAGTCGGCACAGATACGCAGTATTTT. Translating gives CASSLEVSGLVGTDTQYF.

The V gene is TRBV19, the J gene TRBJ2-3, with 7 nucleotides matching TRBD2. Germline assignment: CDR1 LNHDA and CDR2 SQIVND (reference sequence). The CDR3 runs 14 residues. V was clipped by 8 bases and J by 1 base; unmatched bases: 6. In DNA form, the CDR3 reads TGTGCCAGTGCCCTCAGCGGGGGCACAGATACGCAGTATTTT. This codes for CASALSGGTDTQYF.

There are many counts of this clonotype. The V call is TRBV7-9, the J call TRBJ2-1; no reliable D call. The CDR3 length is 12 residues. V was clipped by 3 bases and J by 7 bases, with 7 bases between them. In germline, CDR1 is SEHNR, CDR2 FQNEAQ (reference sequence). CDR3 loop: CASSFAGNEQFF. In DNA form, the CDR3 reads TGTGCCAGCAGCTTTGCCGGGAATGAGCAGTTCTTC.

The chain couples TRBV5-6 to TRBJ2-7; 8 nucleotides agree with TRBD1. V dropped 0 bases and J dropped 3; count of bases not matched to a gene: 5. The germline gives CDR1 SGHDT, CDR2 YYEEEE. The CDR3 sequence is 15 residues long. This chain's CDR3 is CASSLGQGADYEQYV. In nucleotides, the CDR3 is TGTGCCAGCAGCTTGGGGCAGGGGGCGGACTACGAGCAGTACGTC.

The CDR3 DNA follows: TGCGCCAGCAGCCAACTCTCCGGGGAACCCTATGGCTACACCTTC. Its translation: CASSQLSGEPYGYTF. The chain links TRBV4-1 to TRBJ1-2; D not certain. Germline CDR1 reads MGHRA; CDR2 reads YSYEKL. CDR3 length: 15 amino acids. V shed 2 bases and J shed 4 bases, with 14 bases lying between them.

Ten or more counts support this clonotype. The rearrangement uses TRBV7-6 and TRBJ2-2; 10 nucleotides align to TRBD2. The V gene end was trimmed by 4 bases and the J gene end by 4 bases; junction bases not matched to a gene: 12. CDR3 length equals 18 residues. Germline CDR1 is SGHVS and CDR2 is FNYEAQ. DNA for the CDR3: TGTGCCAGCAGCTCATCAACAGCGGGGGGGCTCTCCACCGGGGAGCTGTTTTTT. Protein sequence: CASSSSTAGGLSTGELFF.

The chain links TRBV27 to TRBJ1-5, with D unclear. CDR1 and CDR2 (germline): MNHEY, SMNVEV (reference sequence). With 5 bases removed from V and 7 bases from J, the gap between germline ends came to 15 bases. The CDR3 has 14 amino acids. The CDR3 spells CASSPTGRRQPQHF. CDR3 nucleotide sequence: TGTGCCAGCAGTCCAACCGGGAGAAGGCAGCCCCAGCATTTT.

V is TRBV10-3 and J is TRBJ1-3, with D unclear. This CDR3 contains 12 residues. Per germline, CDR1 ENHRY and CDR2 SYGVKD. Trimming left V 7 bases short and J 2 bases short, with 6 bases between. The CDR3 here is CAITDPGNTIYF. The CDR3 coding sequence is TGTGCCATCACCGACCCTGGAAACACCATATATTTT.

This clonotype was picked up many times. The genes are TRBV7-2 and TRBJ1-6; no reliable D call. Trimming stripped 2 bases from V and 4 bases from J, with 6 bases between. The length of the CDR3 is 14 residues. Germline V lookup: CDR1 SGHTA, CDR2 FQGNSA. CDR3 sequence reads: CASSLWLYNSPLHF. The CDR3, as DNA: TGTGCCAGCAGCTTATGGCTTTATAATTCACCCCTCCACTTT.

Only one count was recorded for this clonotype. This chain uses TRBV5-4 with TRBJ2-5; 8 bases align to TRBD2. Trimming cost V 4 bases and J 1 base; bases outside gene matches: 18. This CDR3 has 19 residues. Germline lookup yields CDR1 SGHNT and CDR2 YYREEE (reference sequence). In nucleotides, the CDR3 is TGTGCCAGCAGCCCGGAGGGTACGGGGGGGCCATCCTTCCAAGAGACCCAGTACTTC. It codes for CASSPEGTGGPSFQETQYF.

This clonotype appeared a single time. The chain uses TRBV2 and TRBJ2-6, with D possibly matching TRBD1 (6 bases). The germline V gene has CDR1 SNHLY and CDR2 FYNNEI. Deletions cut 3 bases from V and 0 bases from J, with 9 bases between. This CDR3 region has 16 residues. The CDR3 region is CASSEGHSSGANVLTF. CDR3 sequence (DNA): TGTGCCAGCAGTGAGGGACATAGCTCTGGGGCCAACGTCCTGACTTTC.